The T cell receptor beta chain described here comes from a study of PD-L1 blockade in urothelial cancer. Study in general: Analysis of blood occurred 3 weeks (second dose) and 6 weeks after treatment start.

Spiking each PCR with synthetic TCR analog templates was performed. Here immunoSEQ multiplex PCR was the method, and the copy in TCRdb shows in-frame clones only, minus some. The sample lists 20,000 to 25,000 clones, around 90% occurring once. Per-patient samples, pretreatment and on-treatment, numbered 1 to 8. The table lists this clone with a count of one. This CDR3 is 15 amino acids long. Trimming took 5 bases from V and 3 from J; bases not matched to a gene: 5. Germline CDR1 SEHNR, CDR2 FQNEAQ (reference sequence). This TCR was recovered from a woman aged 60 to 75 with urothelial cancer. The specimen was PBMCs, collected around atezolizumab (anti-PD-L1) treatment. The chain has TRBV7-9 and TRBJ2-1, with TRBD2 matching over 9 bases. CDR3 residues: CASSLTSGYYNEQFF. The DNA of the CDR3 is TGTGCCAGCAGCCTTACTAGCGGGTACTACAATGAGCAGTTCTTC.